A selection of T cell receptor beta chains follows, all from one sample in a study of T cell clonotyping in hematopoietic cell transplantation. Assay used: immunoSEQ multiplex PCR; TCRdb lists only in-frame clones, some missing. The sample contains 20,000 or so clones, almost 90% of which appear only once. The input for sequencing was peripheral blood mononuclear cells, taken before stem cell transplant. Source of these receptors: a man younger than 35 with biphenotypic leukemia. Some clones in this sample may be carry-over from other donors' samples. CDR3s include the opening cysteine and the closing phenylalanine or tryptophan. A D gene is named only where the DNA matches it firmly.

j_gene	v_gene	d_gene	CDR3aa	CDR3nt
TRBJ1-1	TRBV5-1	-	CASSSGRTGTEAFF	TGCGCCAGCAGCTCCGGCCGGACGGGGACTGAGGCTTTCTTT
TRBJ2-1	TRBV7-2	-	CASSYYLGGDSYNEQFF	TGTGCCAGCAGCTATTATTTGGGGGGCGACTCCTACAATGAGCAGTTCTTC
TRBJ1-3	TRBV5-5	-	CASSSWRNSGNTIYF	TGTGCCAGCAGCTCCTGGCGAAACTCTGGAAACACCATATATTTT
TRBJ2-2	TRBV11-2	TRBD2	CASSLFSTSGANTGELFF	TGTGCCAGCAGCTTATTCTCGACTAGCGGAGCGAACACCGGGGAGCTGTTTTTT
TRBJ1-5	TRBV6-5	-	CASSYYGHNQPQHF	TGTGCCAGCAGTTACTACGGCCACAATCAGCCCCAGCATTTT
TRBJ2-3	TRBV21-1	-	CAATVMQDTQYF	TGTGCCGCTACAGTCATGCAAGATACGCAGTATTTT
TRBJ1-5	TRBV2	-	CASRSTGDSNQPQHF	TGTGCCAGCCGATCCACGGGGGATAGCAATCAGCCCCAGCATTTT
TRBJ1-5	TRBV4-1	TRBD1	CASSQLQGAGQPQHF	TGCGCCAGCAGCCAGCTTCAGGGGGCGGGTCAGCCCCAGCATTTT
TRBJ2-7	TRBV6-5	-	CASLGVGGYEQYF	TGTGCCAGCCTGGGGGTTGGGGGCTACGAGCAGTACTTC
TRBJ1-3	TRBV7-6	-	CASSLRGTSSSGNTIYF	TGTGCCAGCAGCTTAAGAGGCACTTCGAGCTCTGGAAACACCATATATTTT